This T cell receptor (beta chain) was sequenced during a study of T-cell memory formation after mild COVID-19. The wider study: Most TCR clusters belonged to a single donor. Study-level findings and limits: Nothing showed for sure that second-wave clones peaking on day 37 were SARS-CoV-2 specific. Clones shrinking from day 15 to 85 showed even CD4/CD8 mixes; later expanders tilted CD4+.

Germline-derived CDR1 and CDR2 are MGHRA and YSYEKL. The CDR3 extends over 16 amino acids. Between the trimmed V and J ends, which lost 0 bases and 4 bases, there was a span of 15 bases. Concerning this clonotype: Antigen unknown.

5'RACE with constant-segment primers built TCRalpha and TCRbeta cDNA libraries with UMIs. Using its own MiXCR run on the 5' RACE reads, TCRdb lists one record per CDR3 protein. The table includes a few hundred thousand distinct CDR3 sequences, 16% detected once. The clonotype originates from a young man who had mild COVID-19 (a few samples of this study predate the infection). Cell type and time point are not known. The chain uses TRBV4-1 and TRBJ2-5, with D tentatively TRBD1 (5 bases). Sequenced: PBMCs or a T cell subset sorted from them (not recorded which). The CDR3 coding sequence is TGCGCCAGCAGCCAAGAAAGGGGAATCTCCACAGAGACCCAGTACTTC. Translation gives CASSQERGISTETQYF.